The subject of this entry is one T cell receptor beta chain. The target antigen is unknown. Profiling that covered TCR beta VDJ and CDR3 relied on genomic DNA as its template. Via MiXCR, TCRdb re-called the reads, giving one row per CDR3 protein. The profile covers approximately 180,000 distinct CDR3 sequences, with less than 60% appearing a single time and 1.8% taken by the ten largest. This sample was included in a study of CD8+CD57+ T cells in acquired aplastic anemia. Background on the study: DNA per sorted CD4+ or CD8+ sample ranged roughly 0.19 to 30 ug, averaging about 3 ug.

All sequencing subjects had displayed CD8+CD57+ cell expansion on flow cytometry. Severe acquired aplastic anemia was the diagnosis recorded for all patients. No therapy was given to patients before blood sampling. Regarding the study as a whole: Found in both controls and patients were 25 to 35 CD8+ CDR3 sequences.

This CDR3 comprises 14 residues. From germline, CDR1 is DFQATT and CDR2 SNEGSKA (reference sequence). V lost 0 bases to trimming and J lost 4 bases; unmatched junction nucleotides: 4. Material: sorted CD4+, CD8+, or CD8+CD57+ T cells (not recorded which) from PBMCs. This chain joins TRBV20-1 and TRBJ2-5, with 8 positions matching TRBD2. This TCR was recovered from a human donor with aplastic anemia. The CDR3 sequence is CSARETSGRETQYF. The CDR3 nucleotides read TGCAGTGCTAGAGAAACTAGCGGAAGAGAGACCCAGTACTTC.